The clone carrying this T cell receptor beta chain was counted many times. Across 24 US areas, participants ranged in age from 18 to 89 years. This record comes from a study of blood T cell repertoires in COVID-19. Here immunoSEQ multiplex PCR was the method, and the copy in TCRdb shows in-frame clones only, minus some. Here the sample spans roughly 450,000 clones, roughly 91% being singletons. The germline gives CDR1 GTSNPN, CDR2 SVGIG (reference sequence). The ends lost 4 bases at V and 7 bases at J; junction bases unmatched: 4. The CDR3 extends over 13 amino acids. This chain links TRBV30 with TRBJ1-6; 7 bases agree with TRBD1. Sequenced sample: PBMCs or T cells enriched from blood (not recorded which). The TCR was taken from a man in his late teens or twenties who had recovered from COVID-19. CDR3 sequence reads: CAWTGQENSPLHF. CDR3 in DNA: TGTGCCTGGACCGGACAGGAAAATTCACCCCTCCACTTT.